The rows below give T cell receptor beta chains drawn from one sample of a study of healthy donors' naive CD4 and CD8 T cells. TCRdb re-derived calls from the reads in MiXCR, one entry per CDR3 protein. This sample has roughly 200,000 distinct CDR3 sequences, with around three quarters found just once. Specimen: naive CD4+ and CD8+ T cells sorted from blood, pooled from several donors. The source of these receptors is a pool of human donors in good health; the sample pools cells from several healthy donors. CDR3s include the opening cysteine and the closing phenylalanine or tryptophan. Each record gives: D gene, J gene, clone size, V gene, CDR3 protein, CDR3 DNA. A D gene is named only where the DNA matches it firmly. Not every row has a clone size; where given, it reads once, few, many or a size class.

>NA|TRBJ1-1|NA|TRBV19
CASSLRGVNTEAFF
TGTGCCAGTAGCCTCAGGGGAGTGAACACTGAAGCTTTCTTT
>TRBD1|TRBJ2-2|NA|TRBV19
CASHREHRGTGELFF
TGTGCCAGTCACAGGGAACACAGGGGAACCGGGGAGCTGTTTTTT
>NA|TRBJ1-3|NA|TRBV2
CASSPNLSGNTIYF
TGTGCCAGCAGTCCAAATCTCTCTGGAAACACCATATATTTT
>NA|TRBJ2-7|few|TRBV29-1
CSVVGADDSAGSYEQYF
TGCAGCGTTGTGGGTGCTGACGACAGTGCCGGATCCTACGAGCAGTACTTC
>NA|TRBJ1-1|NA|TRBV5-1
CASSIHTGWTGTEAFF
TGCGCCAGCAGCATCCATACAGGTTGGACGGGGACTGAAGCTTTCTTT
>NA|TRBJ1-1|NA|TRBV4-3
CASSQGETLTEAFF
TGCGCCAGCAGCCAAGGGGAGACTCTCACTGAAGCTTTCTTT
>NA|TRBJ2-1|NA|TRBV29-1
CSVARRVYNEQFF
TGCAGCGTCGCCCGGCGGGTCTACAATGAGCAGTTCTTC
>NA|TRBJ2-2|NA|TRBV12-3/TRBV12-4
CASSFGRTGELFF
TGTGCCAGCAGTTTTGGGCGGACCGGGGAGCTGTTTTTT
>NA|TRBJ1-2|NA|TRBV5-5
CASSRNNYGYTF
TGTGCCAGCAGCCGAAATAACTATGGCTACACCTTC
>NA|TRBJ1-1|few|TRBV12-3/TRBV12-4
CASSLAGPEAFF
TGTGCCAGCAGTTTAGCGGGACCTGAGGCTTTCTTT
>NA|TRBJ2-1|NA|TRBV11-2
CASTTSRDKKFF
TGTGCCAGCACCACTTCCCGGGACAAGAAGTTCTTC
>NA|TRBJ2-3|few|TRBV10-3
CAISTQIGGMYTDTQYF
TGTGCCATCAGTACTCAAATCGGAGGGATGTACACAGATACGCAGTATTTT
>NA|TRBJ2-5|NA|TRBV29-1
CSVEETQVGETQYF
TGCAGCGTTGAAGAAACACAGGTCGGGGAGACCCAGTACTTC
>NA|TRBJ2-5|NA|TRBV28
CASTHSIQGQETQYF
TGTGCCAGCACCCACTCGATACAGGGTCAAGAGACCCAGTACTTC
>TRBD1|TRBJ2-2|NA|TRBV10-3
CAISESRQGSLDTGELFF
TGTGCCATCAGTGAGTCGAGACAGGGTTCTCTTGACACCGGGGAGCTGTTTTTT
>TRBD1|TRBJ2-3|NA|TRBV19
CASSIQDRGPDTQYF
TGTGCCAGTAGTATCCAGGACAGGGGGCCAGATACGCAGTATTTT
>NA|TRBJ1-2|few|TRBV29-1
CSVDPGADGYTF
TGCAGCGTTGACCCGGGGGCGGATGGCTACACCTTC
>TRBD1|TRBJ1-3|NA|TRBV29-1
CSVLDRYSGNTIYF
TGCAGCGTTTTGGACAGGTACTCTGGAAACACCATATATTTT
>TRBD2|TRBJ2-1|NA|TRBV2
CASSKERGAYNEQFF
TGTGCCAGCAGTAAGGAGCGGGGGGCGTACAATGAGCAGTTCTTC
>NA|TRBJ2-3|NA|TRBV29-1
CSVGLPDTQYF
TGCAGCGTGGGACTTCCAGATACGCAGTATTTT
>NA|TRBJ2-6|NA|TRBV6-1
CASSTGAGANVLTF
TGTGCCAGCAGTACCGGGGCTGGGGCCAACGTCCTGACTTTC
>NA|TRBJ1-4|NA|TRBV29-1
CTVAGEEKLFF
TGCACCGTGGCGGGGGAAGAAAAACTGTTTTTT